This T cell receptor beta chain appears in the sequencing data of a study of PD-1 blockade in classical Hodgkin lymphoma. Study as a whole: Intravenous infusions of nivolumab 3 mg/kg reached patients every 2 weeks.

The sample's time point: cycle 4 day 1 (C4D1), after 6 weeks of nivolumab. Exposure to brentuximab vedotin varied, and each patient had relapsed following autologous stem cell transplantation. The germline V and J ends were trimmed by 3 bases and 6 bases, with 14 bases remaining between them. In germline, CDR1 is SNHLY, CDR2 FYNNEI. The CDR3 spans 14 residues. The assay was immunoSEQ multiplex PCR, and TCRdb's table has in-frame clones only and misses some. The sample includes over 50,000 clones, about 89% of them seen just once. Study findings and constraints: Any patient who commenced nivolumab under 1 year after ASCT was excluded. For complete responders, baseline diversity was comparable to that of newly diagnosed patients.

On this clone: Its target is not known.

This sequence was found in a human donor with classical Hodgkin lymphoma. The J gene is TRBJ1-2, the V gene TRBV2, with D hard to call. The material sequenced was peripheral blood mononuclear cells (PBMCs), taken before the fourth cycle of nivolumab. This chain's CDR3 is CASSEVLSPHGYTF. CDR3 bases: TGTGCCAGCAGTGAGGTGCTCTCCCCCCATGGCTACACCTTC.